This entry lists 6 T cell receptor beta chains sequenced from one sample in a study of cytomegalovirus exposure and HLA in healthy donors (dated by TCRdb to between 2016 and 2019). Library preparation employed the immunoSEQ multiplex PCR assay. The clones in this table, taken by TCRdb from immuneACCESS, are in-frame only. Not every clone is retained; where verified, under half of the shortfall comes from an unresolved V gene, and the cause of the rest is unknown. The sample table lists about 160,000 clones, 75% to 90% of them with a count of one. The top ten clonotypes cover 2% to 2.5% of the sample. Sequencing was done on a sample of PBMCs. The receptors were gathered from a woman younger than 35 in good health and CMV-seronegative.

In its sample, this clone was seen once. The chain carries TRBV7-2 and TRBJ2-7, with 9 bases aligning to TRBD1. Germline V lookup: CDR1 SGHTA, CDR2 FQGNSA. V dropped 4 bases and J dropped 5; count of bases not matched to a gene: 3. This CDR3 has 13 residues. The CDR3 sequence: CASSSRDRDEQYF. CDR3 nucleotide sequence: TGTGCCAGCAGCTCCCGGGACAGGGACGAGCAGTACTTC.

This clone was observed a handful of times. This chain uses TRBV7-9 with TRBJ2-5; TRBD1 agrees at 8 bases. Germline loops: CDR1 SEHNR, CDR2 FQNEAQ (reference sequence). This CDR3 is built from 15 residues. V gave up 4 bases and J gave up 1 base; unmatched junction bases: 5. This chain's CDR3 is CASSSDDRGQETQYF. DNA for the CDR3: TGTGCCAGCAGCTCGGATGACAGGGGCCAAGAGACCCAGTACTTC.

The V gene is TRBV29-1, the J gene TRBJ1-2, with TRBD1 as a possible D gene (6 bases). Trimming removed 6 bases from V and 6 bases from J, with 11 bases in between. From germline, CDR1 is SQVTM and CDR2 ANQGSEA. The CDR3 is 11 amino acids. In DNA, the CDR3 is TGCAGCGTCCGACAGGACGATGGCTACACCTTC. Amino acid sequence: CSVRQDDGYTF.

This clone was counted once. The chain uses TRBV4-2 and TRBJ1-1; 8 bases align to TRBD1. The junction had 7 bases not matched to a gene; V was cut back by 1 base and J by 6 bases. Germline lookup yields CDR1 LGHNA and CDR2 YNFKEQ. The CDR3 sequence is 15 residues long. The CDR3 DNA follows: TGTGCCAGCAGCCAAGTTGGGCAGGGGGCGGCTGAAGCTTTCTTT. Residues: CASSQVGQGAAEAFF.

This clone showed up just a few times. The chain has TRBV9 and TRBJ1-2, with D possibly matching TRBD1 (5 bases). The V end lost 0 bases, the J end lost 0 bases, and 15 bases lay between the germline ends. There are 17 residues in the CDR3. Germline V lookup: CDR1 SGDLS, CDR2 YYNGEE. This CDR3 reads CASSVGFGGDANYGYTF. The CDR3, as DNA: TGTGCCAGCAGCGTAGGGTTCGGGGGGGATGCTAACTATGGCTACACCTTC. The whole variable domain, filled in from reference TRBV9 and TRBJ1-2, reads DSGVTQTPKHLITATGQRVTLRCSPRSGDLSVYWYQQSLDQGLQFLIQYYNGEERAKGNILERFSAQQFPDLHSELNLSSLELGDSALYFCASSVGFGGDANYGYTFGSGTRLTVV.

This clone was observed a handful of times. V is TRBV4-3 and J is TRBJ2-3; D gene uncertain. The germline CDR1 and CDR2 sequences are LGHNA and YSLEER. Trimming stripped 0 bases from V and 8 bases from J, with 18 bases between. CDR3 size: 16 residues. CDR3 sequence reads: CASSQETSGPSGTQYF. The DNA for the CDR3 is TGCGCCAGCAGCCAAGAGACCTCCGGCCCCTCGGGTACGCAGTATTTT.